The 2 T cell receptor beta chains in this list originate from one sample, sequenced in a study of cytomegalovirus exposure and HLA in healthy donors (dated by TCRdb to about 2017). The library was obtained by the immunoSEQ multiplex PCR assay. This is the immuneACCESS table as TCRdb keeps it, with only in-frame sequences that have V and J called. A part of the clones is gone; compared with another copy, unresolved V genes explain less than half, and the rest is unexplained. The sample records about 79,000 clones, roughly 93% of which are singletons. The ten biggest clones cover 3.6% of the sample. Material: PBMCs. The receptors shown here come from a woman under 40 in good health and CMV-seronegative.

This chain joins TRBV7-9 and TRBJ2-2; weak D call: TRBD1 (5 bases). CDR1 is SEHNR, CDR2 FQNEAQ, per germline (reference sequence). The CDR3 runs to 16 residues. V was cut by 5 bases and J by 0 bases, with 13 bases left in between. CDR3 protein: CASSTNRGANTGELFF. CDR3 DNA sequence: TGTGCCAGCAGCACCAATAGGGGCGCGAACACCGGGGAGCTGTTTTTT.

V usage is TRBV18 and J usage is TRBJ2-7, with D tentatively TRBD2 (6 bases). V gave up 3 bases and J gave up 0 bases, with 12 bases separating them. The V gene's germline CDR1 is KGHSH and CDR2 LQKENI. CDR3 length: 15 amino acids. The CDR3 DNA reads TGTGCCAGCTCACCCCCGGGACTTGGCTCCTACGAGCAGTACTTC. Protein product: CASSPPGLGSYEQYF.